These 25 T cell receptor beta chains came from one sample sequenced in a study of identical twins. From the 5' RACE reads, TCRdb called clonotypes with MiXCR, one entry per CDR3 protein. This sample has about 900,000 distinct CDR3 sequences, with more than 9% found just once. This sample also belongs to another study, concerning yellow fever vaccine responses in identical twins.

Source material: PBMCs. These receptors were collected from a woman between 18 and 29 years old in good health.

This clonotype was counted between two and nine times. The CDR3 DNA follows: TGCGCCAGCAGACGGGAGGAGGGCACTGAAGCTTTCTTT. Its protein product is CASRREEGTEAFF. The chain couples TRBV5-1 to TRBJ1-1; D uncertain. Trimming shortened V by 5 bases and J by 4 bases, and 12 bases separated the two germline ends. The CDR3 consists of 13 residues. The V gene's germline CDR1 is SGHRS and CDR2 YFSETQ.

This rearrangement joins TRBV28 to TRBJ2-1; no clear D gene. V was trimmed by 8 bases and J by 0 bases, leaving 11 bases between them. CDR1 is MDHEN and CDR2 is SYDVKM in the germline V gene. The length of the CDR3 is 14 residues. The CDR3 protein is CASGWRFSYNEQFF. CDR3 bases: TGTGCCAGCGGCTGGCGGTTCTCCTACAATGAGCAGTTCTTC.

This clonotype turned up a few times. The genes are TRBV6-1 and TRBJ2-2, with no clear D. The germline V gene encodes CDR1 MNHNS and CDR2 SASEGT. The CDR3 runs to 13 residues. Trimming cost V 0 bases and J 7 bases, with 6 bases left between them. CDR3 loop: CASSEAGYGELFF. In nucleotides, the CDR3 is TGTGCCAGCAGTGAAGCAGGGTACGGGGAGCTGTTTTTT.

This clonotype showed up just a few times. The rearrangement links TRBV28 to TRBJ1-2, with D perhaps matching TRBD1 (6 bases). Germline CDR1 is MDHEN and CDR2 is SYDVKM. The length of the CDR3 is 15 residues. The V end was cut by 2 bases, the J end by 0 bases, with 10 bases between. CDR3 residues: CASSLGGRANYGYTF. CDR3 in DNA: TGTGCCAGCAGTTTAGGGGGCAGGGCTAACTATGGCTACACCTTC.

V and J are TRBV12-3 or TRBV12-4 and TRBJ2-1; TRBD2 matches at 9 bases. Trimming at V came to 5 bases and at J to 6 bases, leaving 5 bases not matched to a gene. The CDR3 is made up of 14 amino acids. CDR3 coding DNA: TGTGCCAGCAGTCTGGGCGGGAGGGCCAATGAGCAGTTCTTC. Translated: CASSLGGRANEQFF.

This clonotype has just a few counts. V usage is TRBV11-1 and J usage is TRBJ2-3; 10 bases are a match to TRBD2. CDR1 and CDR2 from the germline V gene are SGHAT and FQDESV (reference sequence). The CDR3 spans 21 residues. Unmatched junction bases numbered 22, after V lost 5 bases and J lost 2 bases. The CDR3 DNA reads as TGTGCCAGCAGCAAACCCCCGGGGTCTAGCGGGAGAAGCAAAACCACAGATACGCAGTATTTT. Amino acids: CASSKPPGSSGRSKTTDTQYF.

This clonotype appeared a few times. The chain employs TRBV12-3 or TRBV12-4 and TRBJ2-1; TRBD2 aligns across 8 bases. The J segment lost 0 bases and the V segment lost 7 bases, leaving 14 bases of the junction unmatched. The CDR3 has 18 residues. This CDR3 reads CASTFGAGDHSSYNEQFF. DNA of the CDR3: TGTGCCAGCACCTTCGGAGCGGGGGACCATTCCTCCTACAATGAGCAGTTCTTC.

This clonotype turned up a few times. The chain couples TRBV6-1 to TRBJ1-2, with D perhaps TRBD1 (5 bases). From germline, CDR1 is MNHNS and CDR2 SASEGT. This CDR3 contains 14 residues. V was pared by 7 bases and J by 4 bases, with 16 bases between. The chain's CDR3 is CASTRGGHGYGYTF. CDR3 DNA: TGTGCCAGCACCCGGGGGGGTCACGGCTATGGCTACACCTTC.

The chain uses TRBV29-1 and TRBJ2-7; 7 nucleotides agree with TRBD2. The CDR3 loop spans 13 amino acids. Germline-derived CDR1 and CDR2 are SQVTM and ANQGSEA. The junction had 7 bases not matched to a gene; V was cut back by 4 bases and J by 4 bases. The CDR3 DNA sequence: TGCAGCGTTGGTCCAGCGGGACTATACGAGCAGTACTTC. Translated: CSVGPAGLYEQYF.

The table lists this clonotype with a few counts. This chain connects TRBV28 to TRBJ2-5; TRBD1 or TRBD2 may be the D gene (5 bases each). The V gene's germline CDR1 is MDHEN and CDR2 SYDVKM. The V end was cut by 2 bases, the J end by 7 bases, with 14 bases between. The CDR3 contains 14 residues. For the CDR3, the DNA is TGTGCCAGCAGTTTAAGGGGACGACCAGCGACCCAGTACTTC. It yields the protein CASSLRGRPATQYF.

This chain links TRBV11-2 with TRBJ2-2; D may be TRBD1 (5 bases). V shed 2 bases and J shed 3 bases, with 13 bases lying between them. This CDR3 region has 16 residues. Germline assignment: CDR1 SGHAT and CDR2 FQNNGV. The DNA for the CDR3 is TGTGCCAGCAGCTTAAGATGGCAGGGCTACACCGGGGAGCTGTTTTTT. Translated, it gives CASSLRWQGYTGELFF.

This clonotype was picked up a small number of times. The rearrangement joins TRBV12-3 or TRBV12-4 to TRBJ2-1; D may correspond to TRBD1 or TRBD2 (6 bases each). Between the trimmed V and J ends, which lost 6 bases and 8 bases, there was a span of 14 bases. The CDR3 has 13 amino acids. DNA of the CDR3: TGTGCCAGCAGCCGGGGGCGCGGGGATGAGCAGTTCTTC. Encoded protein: CASSRGRGDEQFF.

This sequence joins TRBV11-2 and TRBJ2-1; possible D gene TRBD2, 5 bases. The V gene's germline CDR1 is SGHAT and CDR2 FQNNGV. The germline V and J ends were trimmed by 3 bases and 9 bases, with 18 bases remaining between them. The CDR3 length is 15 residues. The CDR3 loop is CASSLDWGELSEQFF. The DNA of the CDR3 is TGTGCCAGCAGCTTGGACTGGGGTGAATTAAGTGAGCAGTTCTTC.

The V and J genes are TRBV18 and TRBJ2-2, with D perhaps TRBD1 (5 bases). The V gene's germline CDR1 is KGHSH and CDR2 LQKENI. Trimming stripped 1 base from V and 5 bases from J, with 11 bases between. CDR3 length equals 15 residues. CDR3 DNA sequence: TGTGCCAGCTCACCACGAAACAGGTCAACCGGGGAGCTGTTTTTT. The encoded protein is CASSPRNRSTGELFF.

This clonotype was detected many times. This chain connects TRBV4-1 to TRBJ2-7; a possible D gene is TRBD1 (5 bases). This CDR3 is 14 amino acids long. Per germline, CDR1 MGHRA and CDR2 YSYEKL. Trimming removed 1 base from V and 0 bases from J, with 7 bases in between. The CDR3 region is CASSQAQGSYEQYV. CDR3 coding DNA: TGCGCCAGCAGCCAAGCCCAGGGCTCCTACGAGCAGTACGTC.

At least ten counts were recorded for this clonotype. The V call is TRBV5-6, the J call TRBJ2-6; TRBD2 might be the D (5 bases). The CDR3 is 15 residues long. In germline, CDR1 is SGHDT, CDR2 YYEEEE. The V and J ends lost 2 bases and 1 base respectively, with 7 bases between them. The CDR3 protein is CASSFTGSGANVLTF. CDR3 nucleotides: TGTGCCAGCAGCTTTACGGGGTCTGGGGCCAACGTCCTGACTTTC.

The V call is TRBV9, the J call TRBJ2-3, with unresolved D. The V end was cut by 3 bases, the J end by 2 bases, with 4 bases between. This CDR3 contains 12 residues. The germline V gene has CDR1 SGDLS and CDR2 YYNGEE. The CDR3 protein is CASSGYTDTQYF. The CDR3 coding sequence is TGTGCCAGCAGCGGATACACAGATACGCAGTATTTT.

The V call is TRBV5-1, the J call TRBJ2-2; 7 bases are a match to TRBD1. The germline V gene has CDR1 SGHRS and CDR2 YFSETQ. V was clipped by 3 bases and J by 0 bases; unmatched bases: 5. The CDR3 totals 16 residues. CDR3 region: CASSSRGSPNTGELFF. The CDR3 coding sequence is TGCGCCAGCAGCTCCAGGGGGTCCCCGAACACCGGGGAGCTGTTTTTT.

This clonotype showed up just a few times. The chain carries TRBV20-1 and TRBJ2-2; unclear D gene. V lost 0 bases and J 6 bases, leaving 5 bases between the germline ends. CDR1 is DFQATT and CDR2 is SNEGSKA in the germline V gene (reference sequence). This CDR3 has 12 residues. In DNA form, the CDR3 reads TGCAGTGCTAGAGACCGGGCCGGGGAGCTGTTTTTT. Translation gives CSARDRAGELFF.

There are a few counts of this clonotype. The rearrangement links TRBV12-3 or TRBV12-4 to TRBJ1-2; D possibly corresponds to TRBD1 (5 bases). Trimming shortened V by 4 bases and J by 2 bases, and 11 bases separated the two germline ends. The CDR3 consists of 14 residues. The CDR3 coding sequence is TGTGCCAGCAGTTCTCCAGGGAAGAACTATGGCTACACCTTC. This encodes CASSSPGKNYGYTF.

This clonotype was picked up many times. CDR3 coding DNA: TGTGCCAGCAGCCGAAGCCGGACAGAGAACACTGAAGCTTTCTTT. It is translated as CASSRSRTENTEAFF. This sequence joins TRBV12-3 or TRBV12-4 and TRBJ1-1; D is perhaps TRBD1 (6 bases). CDR3 length: 15 amino acids. Trimming shortened V by 6 bases and J by 1 base, and 15 bases separated the two germline ends.

CDR3 bases: TGCAGCGTTACTCGGACTAGCGGGTTTGAGCAGTTCTTC. It is translated as CSVTRTSGFEQFF. This chain connects TRBV29-1 to TRBJ2-1; 11 positions match TRBD2. CDR1 is SQVTM, CDR2 ANQGSEA, per germline. The trim removed 5 bases at V and 9 bases at J, leaving 6 bases unmatched. The CDR3 is made up of 13 amino acids.

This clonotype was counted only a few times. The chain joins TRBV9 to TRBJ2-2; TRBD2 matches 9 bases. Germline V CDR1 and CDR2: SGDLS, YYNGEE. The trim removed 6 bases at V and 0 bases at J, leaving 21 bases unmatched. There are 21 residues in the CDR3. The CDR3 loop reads CASTRGRGRGGHPSNTGELFF. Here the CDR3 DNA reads TGTGCCAGCACCCGAGGGAGAGGGCGGGGGGGGCACCCGTCGAACACCGGGGAGCTGTTTTTT.

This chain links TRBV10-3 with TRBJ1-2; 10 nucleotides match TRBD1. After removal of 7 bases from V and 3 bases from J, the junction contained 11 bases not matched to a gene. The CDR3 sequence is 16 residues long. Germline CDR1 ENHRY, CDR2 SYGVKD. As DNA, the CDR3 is TGTGCCATCACCCATGGCGGGGACAGGGGCGACTATGGCTACACCTTC. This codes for CAITHGGDRGDYGYTF.

The CDR3 protein is CASSYSDHWETQYF. CDR3 in DNA: TGTGCCAGCAGTTACTCGGACCACTGGGAGACCCAGTACTTC. The chain employs TRBV6-5 and TRBJ2-5, with D unclear. This CDR3 contains 14 residues. CDR1 and CDR2 from the germline V gene are MNHEY and SVGAGI. Trimming cost V 0 bases and J 5 bases, with 10 bases left between them.